This T cell receptor beta chain was profiled in a study of neurological immune-mediated disorders. By 5'RACE with 10-nucleotide random UMIs, the cDNA was made. From the 5' RACE reads, TCRdb called clonotypes with MiXCR, one entry per CDR3 protein. The sample consists of approximately 46,000 distinct CDR3 sequences, 3% of them appearing once. CDR3 length equals 12 residues. CDR1 SNHLY and CDR2 FYNNEI come from the germline V gene. The ends were cut back, 7 bases at V and 8 bases at J, with 11 bases in the middle. This clonotype was counted ten times or more. This clonotype was sampled from a woman aged 50 to 60 with multiple sclerosis. The sample consisted of PBMCs. The V gene is TRBV2, the J gene TRBJ1-4; no clear D gene. The CDR3 sequence is CASMRDMEKLFF. CDR3 bases: TGTGCCAGCATGCGGGATATGGAAAAACTGTTTTTT. The full variable domain, completed using reference TRBV2 and TRBJ1-4, is EPEVTQTPSHQVTQMGQEVILRCVPISNHLYFYWYRQILGQKVEFLVSFYNNEISEKSEIFDDQFSVERPDGSNFTLKIRSTKLEDSAMYFCASMRDMEKLFFGSGTQLSVL.